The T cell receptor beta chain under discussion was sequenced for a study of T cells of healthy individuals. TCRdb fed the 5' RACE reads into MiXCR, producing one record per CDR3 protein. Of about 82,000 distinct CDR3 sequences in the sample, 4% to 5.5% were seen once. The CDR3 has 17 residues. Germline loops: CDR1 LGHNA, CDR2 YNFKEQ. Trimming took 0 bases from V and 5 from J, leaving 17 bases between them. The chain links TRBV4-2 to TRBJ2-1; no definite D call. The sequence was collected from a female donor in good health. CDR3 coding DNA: TGTGCCAGCAGCCAAGATAGTACTCCCAGGATTAACAATGAGCAGTTCTTC. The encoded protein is CASSQDSTPRINNEQFF.